This paragraph covers one T cell receptor beta chain sequence. The data originate from a study of cytomegalovirus exposure and HLA in healthy donors. Primers included in the PCR were 60 Vbeta and 13 Jbeta primers. Assay used: immunoSEQ multiplex PCR; TCRdb lists only in-frame clones, some missing. The data contain 150,000 to 200,000 clones, about 85% of them singletons. V was clipped by 5 bases and J by 4 bases; unmatched bases: 9. This CDR3 is 15 amino acids long. Per the germline V gene, CDR1 is MNHNY and CDR2 is SVGAGI (reference sequence). The sample taken for sequencing was PBMCs. The genes are TRBV6-6 and TRBJ1-1; TRBD1 aligns across 8 bases. This TCR was sampled from a young man in good health and CMV-seropositive. CDR3 sequence (DNA): TGTGCCAGCAGTCCTTATAGACAGGGGCGCACTGAAGCTTTCTTT. Residues: CASSPYRQGRTEAFF.